The entry below gives a single TCR beta chain sequence along with its context. CDR1 and CDR2 (germline): MDHEN, SYDVKM. Trimming shortened V by 3 bases and J by 6 bases, and 21 bases separated the two germline ends. This CDR3 comprises 17 residues. This sample was taken from a study of CD8 T cells in ankylosing spondylitis. As the method for making TCR beta libraries, quantitative 5'-RACE with molecular barcodes was used. TCRdb re-called the 5' RACE reads with MiXCR, one entry per CDR3 protein. The sample records some 150,000 distinct CDR3 sequences, 40% to 50% being singletons. The chain recombines TRBV28 with TRBJ2-1; TRBD2 is a possible D gene (5 bases). Material for sequencing was synovial fluid, either unsorted or a sorted T cell fraction (not recorded which). This receptor was obtained from a male donor with ankylosing spondylitis. CDR3 region: CASSFQALRTGINEQFF. Written as DNA, the CDR3 is TGTGCCAGCAGTTTCCAAGCCCTTCGGACGGGGATCAATGAGCAGTTCTTC.